The next 16 T cell receptor beta chains were all read from a single sample in a study of radiation and T cells in renal cell carcinoma (dated by TCRdb to the early 2020s). What the time point label conveys for this sample: blood 2 weeks post-SBRT. In light of the paper, this sample's treatment or condition label describes: 15 Gy SBRT to primary tumor, nephrectomy 4 weeks later. Libraries were constructed by the immunoSEQ multiplex PCR assay. This is the immuneACCESS table as TCRdb keeps it, with only in-frame sequences that have V and J called. A part of the clones is gone; compared with another copy, unresolved V genes explain less than half, and the rest is unexplained. Within this sample are over 55,000 clones, with around three quarters of them counted one time only. The top ten clonotypes cover under 7% of the sample. The source was blood, collected from a patient whose treatment included radiotherapy and nephrectomy. These receptors all come from a man aged 55 to 70 with renal cell carcinoma.

Points on this clone: This sample also contains other DNA sequences that code for the same CDR3. The J gene is TRBJ2-3, the V gene TRBV7-2, with a weak D call TRBD2 (6 bases). The germline CDR1 and CDR2 sequences are SGHTA and FQGNSA. This CDR3 contains 15 residues. V was cut by 5 bases and J by 1 base, with 13 bases left in between. CDR3 DNA sequence: TGTGCCAGCAGCCGCTGGGGCGGGGGCACAGATACGCAGTATTTT. The encoded protein is CASSRWGGGTDTQYF.

The chain is built from TRBV5-1 and TRBJ2-1, with TRBD2 as a possible D gene (6 bases). Trimming took off 4 bases at V and 2 bases at J, with 16 bases between the two ends. Germline-derived CDR1 and CDR2 are SGHRS and YFSETQ. The CDR3 is 16 residues long. The CDR3, as DNA: TGCGCCAGCAGCCCGTTCCCTAGCGACGCCTACAATGAGCAGTTCTTC. This sequence encodes CASSPFPSDAYNEQFF.

The chain joins TRBV9 to TRBJ1-3; no clear D gene. The V gene lost 5 bases and the J gene lost 4 bases, with 10 bases spanning the gap. The length of the CDR3 is 13 residues. Germline-derived CDR1 and CDR2 are SGDLS and YYNGEE. The CDR3 region is CASSTSTGNTIYF. DNA for the CDR3: TGTGCCAGCAGTACATCAACCGGAAACACCATATATTTT.

The chain has TRBV7-2 and TRBJ2-2; 9 bases line up with TRBD2. Losses at the gene ends were 5 bases for V and 4 bases for J; bases not matched to a gene: 8. Germline-derived CDR1 and CDR2 are SGHTA and FQGNSA. The CDR3 consists of 16 residues. This CDR3 is CASSSTGLASTGELFF. For the CDR3, the DNA is TGTGCCAGCAGCAGCACGGGACTAGCTTCCACCGGGGAGCTGTTTTTT.

In this sample, this clone is medium-sized. The CDR3 protein is CASVRTRGSYEQYF. The CDR3 nucleotides are TGTGCCAGCGTACGGACTAGGGGATCCTACGAGCAGTACTTC. The rearrangement uses TRBV27 and TRBJ2-7; 7 nucleotides align to TRBD2. Germline CDR1 and CDR2: MNHEY and SMNVEV (reference sequence). V was clipped by 8 bases and J by 1 base; unmatched bases: 8. The CDR3 loop spans 14 amino acids.

This clone has a handful of counts. The V gene is TRBV7-2, the J gene TRBJ2-3; 15 nucleotides align to TRBD2. The CDR3 has 16 residues. With 5 bases clipped from V and 3 bases from J, the junction kept 3 bases outside the gene matches. Germline CDR1 reads SGHTA; CDR2 reads FQGNSA. The CDR3 loop is CASSLGLAGGTDTQYF. The CDR3 DNA sequence: TGTGCCAGCAGCCTTGGACTAGCGGGAGGGACAGATACGCAGTATTTT.

The gene calls are TRBV7-3 and TRBJ2-1; tentatively, D is TRBD2 (5 bases). Germline V CDR1 and CDR2: SGHTA, FQGTGA. There are 15 residues in the CDR3. V was trimmed by 5 bases and J by 3 bases, leaving 14 bases between them. In DNA form, the CDR3 reads TGTGCCAGCAGCCAATCCCCCCGGGACTACAATGAGCAGTTCTTC. Translated: CASSQSPRDYNEQFF.

The chain recombines TRBV2 with TRBJ1-5; D is unresolved. In germline, CDR1 is SNHLY, CDR2 FYNNEI. This CDR3 region has 13 residues. Trimming stripped 5 bases from V and 5 bases from J, with 10 bases between. The CDR3 DNA follows: TGTGCCAGCAGTACCTATAGAGATCAGCCCCAGCATTTT. Translating gives CASSTYRDQPQHF. Looking up the rest from reference TRBV2 and TRBJ1-5 gives the full variable domain: EPEVTQTPSHQVTQMGQEVILRCVPISNHLYFYWYRQILGQKVEFLVSFYNNEISEKSEIFDDQFSVERPDGSNFTLKIRSTKLEDSAMYFCASSTYRDQPQHFGDGTRLSIL.

The rearrangement uses TRBV7-6 and TRBJ2-7; D may be TRBD1 or TRBD2 (5 bases each). Germline CDR1 reads SGHVS; CDR2 reads FNYEAQ. Trimming pared 7 bases from V and 0 bases from J, leaving 13 bases between. The length of the CDR3 is 14 residues. The CDR3 coding sequence is TGTGCCAGCACCCCCGGGACGGCCTCCTACGAGCAGTACTTC. Protein sequence: CASTPGTASYEQYF.

This chain joins TRBV6-1 and TRBJ1-3, with 9 bases that match TRBD1. This CDR3 is 17 amino acids long. Germline V gene data show CDR1 as MNHNS and CDR2 as SASEGT. J gave up 0 bases and V 4 bases, and 7 bases lay outside the gene matches. CDR3 region: CASSVGGQGYSGNTIYF. The CDR3 bases are TGTGCCAGCAGTGTCGGGGGACAGGGCTACTCTGGAAACACCATATATTTT.

This clone was counted once. This chain links TRBV7-6 with TRBJ2-6; D is undetermined. V was clipped by 8 bases and J by 2 bases, with 7 bases between them. Germline V CDR1 and CDR2: SGHVS, FNYEAQ. The CDR3 consists of 13 residues. CDR3 coding DNA: TGTGCCAGCGAAGGCGCTGGGGCCAACGTCCTGACTTTC. This sequence encodes CASEGAGANVLTF.

The chain links TRBV9 to TRBJ2-1, with 11 bases that match TRBD2. The ends lost 5 bases at V and 10 bases at J; junction bases unmatched: 14. The CDR3 totals 16 residues. CDR1 and CDR2 (germline): SGDLS, YYNGEE. The CDR3 region is CASSSVGTSGVREQFF. The CDR3 region has the DNA TGTGCCAGCAGTTCCGTGGGGACTAGCGGTGTGCGAGAGCAGTTCTTC. Supplemented by reference TRBV9 and TRBJ2-1, the full variable domain reads DSGVTQTPKHLITATGQRVTLRCSPRSGDLSVYWYQQSLDQGLQFLIQYYNGEERAKGNILERFSAQQFPDLHSELNLSSLELGDSALYFCASSSVGTSGVREQFFGPGTRLTVL.

This chain joins TRBV7-8 and TRBJ2-5; 7 nucleotides align to TRBD2. CDR3 length: 16 residues. J lost 2 bases, V lost 6 bases, and 12 bases had no gene match. From germline, CDR1 is SGHVS and CDR2 FQNEAQ. CDR3 DNA: TGTGCCAGCAGTCTCCCACGGGCTAGCGGTCAAGAGACCCAGTACTTC. Translation gives CASSLPRASGQETQYF.

In this sample, this clone turned up a few times. J is TRBJ2-6 and V is TRBV5-4; no clear D gene. Trimming shortened V by 5 bases and J by 0 bases, and 9 bases separated the two germline ends. Germline CDR1 is SGHNT and CDR2 is YYREEE (reference sequence). The CDR3 consists of 15 residues. The CDR3 DNA reads TGTGCCAGCAGGATCGACAACTCTGGGGCCAACGTCCTGACTTTC. Protein product: CASRIDNSGANVLTF.

This chain links TRBV4-2 with TRBJ2-1; 11 nucleotides line up with TRBD2. The CDR3 extends over 19 amino acids. Looked up from germline, CDR1 is LGHNA and CDR2 is YNFKEQ. J was trimmed by 9 bases and V by 0 bases; bases with no gene match: 16. The chain's CDR3 is CASSQDPPRASGRPLEQFF. DNA of the CDR3: TGTGCCAGCAGCCAAGATCCCCCAAGAGCTAGCGGGAGGCCGCTTGAGCAGTTCTTC.

The chain joins TRBV5-1 to TRBJ1-4, with 8 positions matching TRBD1. The CDR3 is 13 amino acids. Germline V gives CDR1 SGHRS, CDR2 YFSETQ. Trimming at V came to 7 bases and at J to 4 bases, leaving 3 bases not matched to a gene. For the CDR3, the DNA is TGCGCCAGCGCGACAGGGGATAATGAAAAACTGTTTTTT. The encoded protein is CASATGDNEKLFF.